This TCR beta chain was sequenced during a study of regulatory T cells in long-lasting Graves disease. On this clonotype: Antigen specificity is unknown.

CDR3 regions were amplified by Arm-PCR using iRepertoire HTBI primers to build TCR beta libraries. From the multiplex PCR reads, TCRdb called clonotypes with MiXCR, one entry per CDR3 protein. This sample yields roughly 490,000 distinct CDR3 sequences, of which under 25% are seen a single time; roughly 14% belongs to the top ten. Study-level findings and limits: Peripheral blood was the sole material, not thyroid tissue.

The sample's time point: persistent/refractory GD, antithyroid drugs over 5 years with positive TRAb. From PBMCs, RNA was extracted and then used to make the TCR library. This TCR was sampled from a female donor with Graves disease. The sample here was peripheral blood mononuclear cells (PBMCs), taken when the disease was refractory, from a patient treated with antithyroid drugs.

CDR3 nucleotides: TGCGCCAGCAGCTTGGGTTCAGGACGGGCTGAAGCTTTCTTT. Its translation is CASSLGSGRAEAFF. V usage is TRBV5-1 and J usage is TRBJ1-1; D gene uncertain. Deletions cut 0 bases from V and 6 bases from J, with 12 bases between. The CDR3 has 14 residues. Germline V gives CDR1 SGHRS, CDR2 YFSETQ.